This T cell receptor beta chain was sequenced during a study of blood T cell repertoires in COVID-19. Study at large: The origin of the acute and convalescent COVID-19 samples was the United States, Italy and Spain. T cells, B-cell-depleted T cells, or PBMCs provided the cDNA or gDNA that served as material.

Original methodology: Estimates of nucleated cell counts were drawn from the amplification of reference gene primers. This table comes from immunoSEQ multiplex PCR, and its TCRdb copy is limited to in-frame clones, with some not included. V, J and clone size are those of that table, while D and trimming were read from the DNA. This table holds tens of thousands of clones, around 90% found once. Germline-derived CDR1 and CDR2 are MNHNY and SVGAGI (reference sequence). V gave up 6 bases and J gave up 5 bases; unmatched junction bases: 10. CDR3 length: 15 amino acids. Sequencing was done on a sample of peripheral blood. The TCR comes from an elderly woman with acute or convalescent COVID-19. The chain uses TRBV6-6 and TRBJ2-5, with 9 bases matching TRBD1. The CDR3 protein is CASRPGQGPSETQYF. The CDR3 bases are TGTGCCAGCAGACCTGGACAGGGGCCAAGCGAGACCCAGTACTTC.